This record looks at one TCR beta chain sequence and its context. The data derive from a study of memory CD4+ T cells and cytomegalovirus serostatus. Only in-frame clones appear in the TCRdb table, and some are missing; sequencing was by immunoSEQ multiplex PCR. The sample includes some 29,000 clones, approximately 76% seen only once; the top ten take more than 0.5%. Single viable CD3+CD4+CD8-CD45RO+ cells were sorted as the memory CD4+ T cells. Serum IgG to CMV pp150, pp28, p38 and p52 defined serostatus. This CDR3 contains 15 residues. Deletions cut 0 bases from V and 1 base from J, with 9 bases between. The germline V gene has CDR1 MNHNY and CDR2 SVGAGI (reference sequence).

The chain carries TRBV6-6 and TRBJ1-1, with D perhaps TRBD1 (5 bases). The TCR was taken from an adult in good health and CMV-seronegative. Some clones in this sample may be carry-over from other donors' samples. Sample: memory CD4+ T cells from blood. The CDR3 bases are TGTGCCAGCAGTTACTCGCGACAGCCGAACACTGAAGCTTTCTTT. Protein: CASSYSRQPNTEAFF.